This TCR beta chain was sequenced for a study of a mutant IDH1 vaccine in newly diagnosed glioma. Findings of the study overall: With respect to changes in top peripheral T cell clonotypes, pseudoprogression seemed unrelated.

Described time point: baseline, week 1 (first vaccination visit). Treatment in this sample: pre-vaccination baseline after standard-of-care therapy. Generated by immunoSEQ multiplex PCR, the TCRdb table keeps only in-frame clones and is missing some. The sample carries 65,000 to 70,000 clones, 86% recorded once. Turning to this clone: No antigen is known for it.

The CDR3 sequence is 13 residues long. V was pared by 0 bases and J by 4 bases, with 7 bases between. Germline CDR1 and CDR2: SGHRS and YFSETQ. This chain links TRBV5-1 with TRBJ2-5, with D unclear. The material was PBMCs, obtained from a glioma patient treated with radiotherapy, temozolomide or both. This TCR derives from a man aged 25-45 years with glioma. The DNA of the CDR3 is TGCGCCAGCAGCTTGGAGGCAGCAGAGACCCAGTACTTC. Its protein is CASSLEAAETQYF.